This T cell receptor (beta chain) is drawn from a study of blood T cell repertoires in COVID-19 (dated by TCRdb to the early 2020s). Background on the whole study: The collaborator samples originated in the United States, Italy and Spain and spanned the acute and convalescent phases of COVID-19. The material from the prospective study consisted of cDNA or gDNA derived from T cells, B-cell-depleted T cells, or PBMCs. Deeply sampled blood TCRbeta repertoires from subjects exposed to, actively infected with, or recovered from COVID-19 were included in the dataset. The repertoires were released in a freely available public database meant as a resource for research on the immune response to SARS-CoV-2. Samples came from the ongoing ImmuneRACE study (first 160 participants) plus 1,254 subjects from 6 global collaborators. Nearly every sample came with metadata listing a de-identified subject ID, COVID-19 status, age in years and sex. Where available, HLA class I and class II types were taken from metadata supplied by the sample provider and were not determined by assay-based typing.

Participants in the prospective study were aged roughly 18 to 89 years, lived in 20 to 25 United States geographic areas, and enrolled through a virtual design. In the prospective study, cohorts were assigned on the basis of participant-reported clinical history obtained from a screening survey and a study questionnaire. In the prospective study, mobile phlebotomists collected whole blood, serum and a nasopharyngeal or oropharyngeal swab from each participant. Prospective study participants could optionally give additional blood draws and questionnaires over an approximately 2-month period. Before DNA extraction, blood samples from the prospective study were shipped at room temperature or frozen. CDR1 and CDR2, looked up from the germline V gene, are WSHSY and SAAADI. The CDR3 has 13 amino acids, counting the end cysteine and phenylalanine. Left in the record is the CDR3 DNA by itself, 39 bases read in frame from the first base. At the junction V is shortened by 3 bases and J by 7 bases; bases outside the gene matches: 2.

Broad study findings and their caveats: The amount of clinical and demographic metadata varied by source and participant and was provided uncurated.

TCRbeta CDR3 regions were amplified from genomic DNA by means of the immunoSEQ Assay, a bias-controlled multiplex PCR. Per the authors' processing: Nucleated cell counts per sample were estimated from amplification of reference gene primers within the assay. To quantify the absolute abundance of each unique TCRbeta CDR3 rearrangement, sequence reads were collapsed and filtered. For each sample, productive Simpson clonality was calculated by taking the square root of Simpson's diversity index across productive rearrangements. Held by TCRdb, this immuneACCESS table contains in-frame sequences only and omits some clones. Under half of the omission traces to an unresolved V gene where checked; the cause of the rest is unknown. V and J calls and clone size come straight from that table; D and trimming were deduced from the DNA. The sample table lists about 220,000 clones, about 80% of them with a count of one. The ten largest account for approximately 1.3% of the sample.

Turning to this clone: Its antigen is still unknown. Per-base qualities were not stored, and no clone one base away is much larger.

The sample taken for sequencing was PBMCs or T cells enriched from blood (not recorded which). The TCR originated in a woman in her forties with acute COVID-19. The sequence links TRBV10-2 to TRBJ1-2, with 10 bases aligning to TRBD1. The sequence in DNA is TGCGCCAGCAGTGAACGGACAGGGGGTGGCTACACCTTC. This gives the protein CASSERTGGGYTF.